One and the same sample provided the 22 T cell receptor beta chains below, sequenced in a study of blood T cells in healthy people across ages. Next came a second PCR, run for about 6 to 12 cycles, which used a sample-barcoded 5' primer along with a J-beta primer mix. Each CDR3 protein is one row after TCRdb ran MiXCR on the 5' RACE reads. The repertoire holds 1.4 million or so distinct CDR3 sequences, with roughly 43% as singletons. Sample: blood. The receptors shown here come from a young woman in good health.

This chain uses TRBV11-2 with TRBJ2-7, with TRBD2 matching 10 bases. V gave up 1 base and J gave up 4 bases; unmatched junction bases: 7. The CDR3 is 16 residues long. Germline-derived CDR1 and CDR2 are SGHAT and FQNNGV. CDR3 sequence reads: CASSLAHGTSAYEQYF. The CDR3 coding sequence is TGTGCCAGCAGCTTAGCTCACGGGACTAGCGCTTACGAGCAGTACTTC.

The V gene is TRBV18, the J gene TRBJ1-1, with D perhaps matching TRBD1 (5 bases). Trimming pared 6 bases from V and 6 bases from J, leaving 14 bases between. This CDR3 is built from 13 residues. The germline CDR1 and CDR2 sequences are KGHSH and LQKENI. The CDR3 nucleotides are TGTGCCAGCTCCCCCCAGCAGGGCGCTGAAGCTTTCTTT. The encoded protein is CASSPQQGAEAFF.

The chain combines TRBV21-1 with TRBJ2-1; TRBD1, the D gene given by the table, was not confirmed from the DNA. TRBV21-1 is a pseudogene. This CDR3 region has 15 residues. CDR3 loop: CASSKKTGVGDEQFF. The DNA of the CDR3 is TGTGCCAGCAGCAAAAAGACAGGGGTGGGGGATGAGCAGTTCTTC.

This clonotype has a handful of counts. V gene TRBV20-1 combines with J gene TRBJ2-7; 8 bases are a match to TRBD1. V dropped 3 bases and J dropped 2; count of bases not matched to a gene: 6. Germline V lookup: CDR1 DFQATT, CDR2 SNEGSKA (reference sequence). The CDR3 runs 14 residues. CDR3 sequence reads: CSASQGARPYEQYF. CDR3 in DNA: TGCAGTGCTAGCCAGGGGGCGCGTCCCTACGAGCAGTACTTC.

This chain joins TRBV20-1 and TRBJ2-6; D might be TRBD2 (6 bases). Trimming shortened V by 1 base and J by 0 bases, and 13 bases separated the two germline ends. The CDR3 covers 17 residues. Germline V gene sequence: CDR1 DFQATT, CDR2 SNEGSKA (reference sequence). CDR3: CSARVSTGSSGANVLTF. In DNA, the CDR3 is TGCAGTGCTAGAGTTAGTACCGGGAGCTCTGGGGCCAACGTCCTGACTTTC.

This clonotype was seen just once. The chain couples TRBV19 to TRBJ1-2; 10 positions agree with TRBD1. The ends lost 8 bases at V and 4 bases at J; junction bases unmatched: 13. The CDR3 totals 16 residues. Germline-derived CDR1 and CDR2 are LNHDA and SQIVND (reference sequence). CDR3 nucleotide sequence: TGTGCCAGTTCCCGGGACAGGGGACCCGGGGGCTATGGCTACACCTTC. Its protein product is CASSRDRGPGGYGYTF.

A few counts support this clonotype. The chain recombines TRBV19 with TRBJ1-5, with D perhaps TRBD1 (6 bases). Germline CDR1 LNHDA, CDR2 SQIVND (reference sequence). Trimming took off 5 bases at V and 7 bases at J, with 15 bases between the two ends. The CDR3 loop spans 14 amino acids. This CDR3 is CASSENSGVQPQHF. CDR3 in DNA: TGTGCCAGTAGTGAGAACTCAGGGGTACAGCCCCAGCATTTT.

There are a few counts of this clonotype. V usage is TRBV12-3 or TRBV12-4 and J usage is TRBJ2-1, with 13 bases matching TRBD2. The V segment lost 4 bases and the J segment 4 bases; nucleotides outside the gene matches: 4. The CDR3 covers 16 residues. The CDR3 protein is CASSSGLAGVYNEQFF. CDR3 sequence (DNA): TGTGCCAGCAGTTCAGGACTAGCGGGAGTGTACAATGAGCAGTTCTTC.

The CDR3 region has the DNA TGTGCCAGCAGCTTCCGAAGACGTGGGACCTACAATGAGCAGTTCTTC. Protein: CASSFRRRGTYNEQFF. This rearrangement joins TRBV11-2 to TRBJ2-1; D is undetermined. CDR3 length: 16 amino acids. V shed 3 bases and J shed 2 bases, with 14 bases lying between them. Germline CDR1 is SGHAT and CDR2 is FQNNGV.

This chain links TRBV25-1 with TRBJ2-3; no clear D gene. Trimming cost V 6 bases and J 6 bases, with 16 bases left between them. The CDR3 spans 14 residues. Germline assignment: CDR1 MGHDK and CDR2 SYGVNS. The CDR3 protein is CASREGSPTDTQYF. The CDR3 DNA follows: TGTGCCAGCAGGGAAGGTAGCCCCACGGATACGCAGTATTTT.

This chain connects TRBV14 to TRBJ2-1, with TRBD2 identical over 15 bases. The ends lost 3 bases at V and 9 bases at J; junction bases unmatched: 9. The CDR3 runs 17 residues. Germline CDR1 SGHDN, CDR2 FVKESK. CDR3 protein: CASSHRLGLAGGFEQFF. The CDR3 DNA reads TGTGCCAGCAGCCATCGCCTCGGACTAGCGGGAGGGTTTGAGCAGTTCTTC.

This clonotype was seen more than once but under ten times. The chain couples TRBV4-3 to TRBJ2-1, with D possibly being TRBD2 (5 bases). The CDR3 totals 17 residues. CDR1 and CDR2 (germline): LGHNA, YSLEER. V was clipped by 0 bases and J by 3 bases, with 15 bases between them. In DNA form, the CDR3 reads TGCGCCAGCAGCCAAGATTTCGCGAGGGTATACTACAATGAGCAGTTCTTC. This codes for CASSQDFARVYYNEQFF.

This sequence joins TRBV6-2 or TRBV6-3 and TRBJ2-1; 14 positions match TRBD2. The CDR3 runs to 15 residues. Germline CDR1 reads MNHEY; CDR2 reads SVGEGT. The trim removed 6 bases at V and 10 bases at J, leaving 8 bases unmatched. CDR3 residues: CASRPGLAGVGEQFF. CDR3 DNA sequence: TGTGCCAGCAGGCCGGGACTAGCGGGAGTAGGAGAGCAGTTCTTC.

There are a few counts of this clonotype. J is TRBJ2-7 and V is TRBV28, with 9 bases identical to TRBD2. The ends lost 5 bases at V and 7 bases at J; junction bases unmatched: 12. From germline, CDR1 is MDHEN and CDR2 SYDVKM. CDR3 length: 15 amino acids. DNA for the CDR3: TGTGCCAGCAGTCAACTAGCGGGCTCCTACAATGAGCAGTACTTC. This gives the protein CASSQLAGSYNEQYF.

The chain has TRBV10-2 and TRBJ1-2; D unclear. The CDR3 consists of 14 residues. Germline CDR1 and CDR2: WSHSY and SAAADI. V was cut by 4 bases and J by 3 bases, with 12 bases left in between. CDR3 loop: CASSGAVLDYGYTF. The CDR3, as DNA: TGCGCCAGCAGTGGGGCGGTCCTCGACTATGGCTACACCTTC.

This clonotype was recorded once. This rearrangement joins TRBV7-3 to TRBJ2-5, with D tentatively TRBD2 (6 bases). Germline V lookup: CDR1 SGHTA, CDR2 FQGTGA. Between the trimmed V and J ends, which lost 7 bases and 11 bases, there was a span of 23 bases. CDR3 size: 14 residues. The DNA of the CDR3 is TGTGCCAGCACCCCGGGCCTAGCGAACAATGAGCAGTACTTC. It codes for CASTPGLANNEQYF.

V and J are TRBV15 and TRBJ2-5; TRBD1 agrees at 7 bases. Germline V lookup: CDR1 LNHNV, CDR2 YYDKDF (reference sequence). This CDR3 region has 14 residues. The V gene end was trimmed by 4 bases and the J gene end by 0 bases; junction bases not matched to a gene: 2. The CDR3 here is CATSKTGHQETQYF. The DNA of the CDR3 is TGTGCCACCAGCAAGACAGGGCACCAAGAGACCCAGTACTTC.

This clonotype was picked up many times. The V and J genes are TRBV18 and TRBJ1-5; D possibly corresponds to TRBD1 (5 bases). The germline CDR1 and CDR2 sequences are KGHSH and LQKENI. The V end lost 4 bases, the J end lost 7 bases, and 11 bases lay between the germline ends. This CDR3 contains 13 residues. The CDR3 spells CASSQEKGQPQHF. In DNA, the CDR3 is TGTGCCAGCTCACAGGAAAAGGGGCAGCCCCAGCATTTT. Based on the CDR3 plus reference TRBV18 and TRBJ1-5, the full variable domain is NAGVMQNPRHLVRRRGQEARLRCSPMKGHSHVYWYRQLPEEGLKFMVYLQKENIIDESGMPKERFSAEFPKEGPSILRIQQVVRGDSAAYFCASSQEKGQPQHFGDGTRLSIL.

This chain joins TRBV6-6 and TRBJ2-1, with TRBD1 matching over 9 bases. Unmatched junction bases numbered 7, after V lost 7 bases and J lost 6 bases. CDR3 length: 14 residues. Per the germline V gene, CDR1 is MNHNY and CDR2 is SVGAGI (reference sequence). This CDR3 reads CASTTGTGTNEQFF. In DNA form, the CDR3 reads TGTGCCAGCACCACCGGGACAGGGACCAATGAGCAGTTCTTC.

V is TRBV20-1 and J is TRBJ1-2; tentatively, D is TRBD1 (6 bases). This CDR3 has 16 residues. Per the germline V gene, CDR1 is DFQATT and CDR2 is SNEGSKA (reference sequence). The germline V and J ends were trimmed by 6 bases and 3 bases, with 23 bases remaining between them. CDR3 DNA sequence: TGCAGTGCACCAACCCGACAGGTCTGGGGGGACTATGGCTACACCTTC. Its protein product is CSAPTRQVWGDYGYTF.

The V gene is TRBV20-1, the J gene TRBJ2-3; 7 bases align to TRBD2. The CDR3 totals 14 residues. Trimming took 6 bases from V and 3 from J; bases not matched to a gene: 9. The germline CDR1 and CDR2 sequences are DFQATT and SNEGSKA (reference sequence). CDR3 region: CSAPLGGLTDTQYF. In DNA, the CDR3 is TGCAGTGCACCTTTGGGGGGGTTGACAGATACGCAGTATTTT.

This clonotype came up a few times. The chain is built from TRBV7-9 and TRBJ2-1, with 8 bases that match TRBD2. Germline V gives CDR1 SEHNR, CDR2 FQNEAQ (reference sequence). V lost 6 bases and J lost 4; bases outside the gene matches: 8. The CDR3 is made up of 15 amino acids. The CDR3 DNA reads TGTGCCAGCAGTTTCGAGCGGGAGCTGTACAATGAGCAGTTCTTC. This encodes CASSFERELYNEQFF.